These 2 T cell receptor beta chains came from one sample sequenced in a study of Graves' ophthalmopathy and Graves' hyperthyroidism. From RNA, the CDR3 regions of TCR beta chains were amplified and sequenced. A first-round RT-PCR used HTBI primers, followed by a second-round multiplex PCR. TCRdb reprocessed the multiplex PCR reads via MiXCR and lists one record per CDR3 protein. Of 600,000 to 700,000 distinct CDR3 sequences listed, over 40% were seen once; the top ten hold under 3.5%. The sample consisted of peripheral blood. The origin of the receptors is an adult man with Graves' ophthalmopathy.

The chain employs TRBV4-2 and TRBJ1-1; D call uncertain. V was pared by 4 bases and J by 1 base, with 10 bases between. Looked up from germline, CDR1 is LGHNA and CDR2 is YNFKEQ. The CDR3 is 14 residues long. The CDR3 here is CASSPWAENTEAFF. CDR3 nucleotide sequence: TGTGCCAGCAGCCCCTGGGCGGAGAACACTGAAGCTTTCTTT.

The CDR3 here is CASPGAGTNYGYTF. DNA of the CDR3: TGTGCCAGCCCAGGGGCCGGTACTAACTATGGCTACACCTTC. The genes are TRBV19 and TRBJ1-2, with D possibly TRBD1 on 6 matching bases. Deletions cut 9 bases from V and 0 bases from J, with 14 bases between. The CDR3 totals 14 residues. From germline, CDR1 is LNHDA and CDR2 SQIVND (reference sequence).